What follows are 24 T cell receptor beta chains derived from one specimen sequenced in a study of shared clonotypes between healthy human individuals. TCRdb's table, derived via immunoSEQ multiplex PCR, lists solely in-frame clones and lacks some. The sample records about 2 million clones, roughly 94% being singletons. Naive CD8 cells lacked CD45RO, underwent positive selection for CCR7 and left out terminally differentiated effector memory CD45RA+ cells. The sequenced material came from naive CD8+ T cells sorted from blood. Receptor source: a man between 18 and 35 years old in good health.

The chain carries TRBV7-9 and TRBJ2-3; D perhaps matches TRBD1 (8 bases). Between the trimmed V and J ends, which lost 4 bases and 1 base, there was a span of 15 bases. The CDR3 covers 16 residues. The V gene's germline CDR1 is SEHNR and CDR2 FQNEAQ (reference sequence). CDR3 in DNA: TGTGCCAGCAGCTATACAGGGGGAGGGCGCACAGATACGCAGTATTTT. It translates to CASSYTGGGRTDTQYF.

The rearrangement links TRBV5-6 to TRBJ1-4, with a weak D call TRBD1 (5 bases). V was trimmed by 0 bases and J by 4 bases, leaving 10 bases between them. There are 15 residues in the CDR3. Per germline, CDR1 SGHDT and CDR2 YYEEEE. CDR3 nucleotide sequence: TGTGCCAGCAGCTTGGAACAGGCTATTAATGAAAAACTGTTTTTT. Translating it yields CASSLEQAINEKLFF.

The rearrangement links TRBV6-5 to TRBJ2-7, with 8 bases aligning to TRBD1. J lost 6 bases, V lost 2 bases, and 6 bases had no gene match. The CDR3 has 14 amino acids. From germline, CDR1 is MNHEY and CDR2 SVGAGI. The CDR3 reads CASSYGQGNLEQYF. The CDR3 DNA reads TGTGCCAGCAGTTACGGACAGGGCAATCTCGAGCAGTACTTC.

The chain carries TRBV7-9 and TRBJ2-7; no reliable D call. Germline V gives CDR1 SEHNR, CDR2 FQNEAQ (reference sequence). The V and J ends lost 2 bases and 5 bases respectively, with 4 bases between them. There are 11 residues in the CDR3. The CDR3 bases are TGTGCCAGCAGCTTACTGGACGAGCAGTACTTC. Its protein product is CASSLLDEQYF.

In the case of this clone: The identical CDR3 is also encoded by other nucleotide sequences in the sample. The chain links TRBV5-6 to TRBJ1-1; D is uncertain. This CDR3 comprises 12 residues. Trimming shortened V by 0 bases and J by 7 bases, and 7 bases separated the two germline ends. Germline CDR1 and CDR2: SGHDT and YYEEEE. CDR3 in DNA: TGTGCCAGCAGCTTGGTCTCGGGTGAAGCTTTCTTT. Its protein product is CASSLVSGEAFF.

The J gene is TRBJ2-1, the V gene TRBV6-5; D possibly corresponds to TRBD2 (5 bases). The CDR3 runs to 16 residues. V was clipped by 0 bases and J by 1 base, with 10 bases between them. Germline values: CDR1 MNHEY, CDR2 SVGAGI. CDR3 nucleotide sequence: TGTGCCAGCAGTTACTCGATCGGGGATTCCTACAATGAGCAGTTCTTC. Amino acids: CASSYSIGDSYNEQFF.

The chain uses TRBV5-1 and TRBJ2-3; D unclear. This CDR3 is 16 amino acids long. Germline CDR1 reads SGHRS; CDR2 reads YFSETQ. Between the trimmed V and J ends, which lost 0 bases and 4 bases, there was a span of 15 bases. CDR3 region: CASSLDGQPGPDTQYF. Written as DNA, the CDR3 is TGCGCCAGCAGCTTGGATGGGCAGCCCGGCCCAGATACGCAGTATTTT.

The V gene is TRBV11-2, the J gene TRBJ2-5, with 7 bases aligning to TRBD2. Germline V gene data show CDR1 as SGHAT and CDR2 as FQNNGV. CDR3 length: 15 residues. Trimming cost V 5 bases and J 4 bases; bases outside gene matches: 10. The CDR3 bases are TGTGCCAGCAGCATTGGGCGGGAGATTGGAGAGACCCAGTACTTC. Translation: CASSIGREIGETQYF. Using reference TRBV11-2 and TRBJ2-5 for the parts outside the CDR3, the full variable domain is EAGVAQSPRYKIIEKRQSVAFWCNPISGHATLYWYQQILGQGPKLLIQFQNNGVVDDSQLPKDRFSAERLKGVDSTLKIQPAKLEDSAVYLCASSIGREIGETQYFGPGTRLLVL.

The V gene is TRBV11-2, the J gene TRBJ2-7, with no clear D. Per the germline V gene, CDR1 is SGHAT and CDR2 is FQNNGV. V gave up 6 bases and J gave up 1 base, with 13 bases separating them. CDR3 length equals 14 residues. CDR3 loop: CASSSEVGSYEQYF. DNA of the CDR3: TGTGCCAGCAGTTCCGAGGTCGGTTCCTACGAGCAGTACTTC.

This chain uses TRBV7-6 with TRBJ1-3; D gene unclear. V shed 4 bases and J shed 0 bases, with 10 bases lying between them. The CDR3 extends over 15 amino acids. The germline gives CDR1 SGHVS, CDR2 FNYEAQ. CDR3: CASSSRESSGNTIYF. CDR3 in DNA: TGTGCCAGCAGCTCGCGGGAGAGCTCTGGAAACACCATATATTTT.

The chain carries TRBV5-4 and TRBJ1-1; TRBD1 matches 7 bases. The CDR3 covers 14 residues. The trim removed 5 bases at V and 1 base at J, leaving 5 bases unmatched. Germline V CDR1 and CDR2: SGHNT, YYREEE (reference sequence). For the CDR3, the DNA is TGTGCCAGCAGAGGGGGCTCAGGGAACACTGAAGCTTTCTTT. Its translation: CASRGGSGNTEAFF.

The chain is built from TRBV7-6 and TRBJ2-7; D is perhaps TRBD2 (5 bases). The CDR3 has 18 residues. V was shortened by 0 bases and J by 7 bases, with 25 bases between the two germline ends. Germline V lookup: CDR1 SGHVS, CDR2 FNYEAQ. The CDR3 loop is CASSLAGWATRATGEQYF. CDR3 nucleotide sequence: TGTGCCAGCAGCTTAGCGGGGTGGGCCACTAGGGCCACTGGTGAGCAGTACTTC.

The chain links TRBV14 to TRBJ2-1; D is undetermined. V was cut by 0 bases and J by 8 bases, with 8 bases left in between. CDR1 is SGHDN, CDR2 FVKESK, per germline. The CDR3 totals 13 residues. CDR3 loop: CASSQDVADEQFF. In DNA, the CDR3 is TGTGCCAGCAGCCAAGATGTGGCGGATGAGCAGTTCTTC.

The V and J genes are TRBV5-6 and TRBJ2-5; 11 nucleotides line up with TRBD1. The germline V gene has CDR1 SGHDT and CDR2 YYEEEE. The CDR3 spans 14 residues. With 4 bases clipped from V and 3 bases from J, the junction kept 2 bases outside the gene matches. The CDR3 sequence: CASSQGQGEETQYF. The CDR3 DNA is TGTGCCAGCAGCCAGGGACAGGGGGAAGAGACCCAGTACTTC.

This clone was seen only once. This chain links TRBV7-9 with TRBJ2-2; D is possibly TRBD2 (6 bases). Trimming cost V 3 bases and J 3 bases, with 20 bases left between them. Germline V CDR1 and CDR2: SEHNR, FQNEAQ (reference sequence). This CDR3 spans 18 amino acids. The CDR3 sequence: CASSFRMVGGLDTGELFF. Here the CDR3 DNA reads TGTGCCAGCAGCTTTCGGATGGTGGGAGGATTGGACACCGGGGAGCTGTTTTTT. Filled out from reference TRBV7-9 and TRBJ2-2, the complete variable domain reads DTGVSQNPRHKITKRGQNVTFRCDPISEHNRLYWYRQTLGQGPEFLTYFQNEAQLEKSRLLSDRFSAERPKGSFSTLEIQRTEQGDSAMYLCASSFRMVGGLDTGELFFGEGSRLTVL.

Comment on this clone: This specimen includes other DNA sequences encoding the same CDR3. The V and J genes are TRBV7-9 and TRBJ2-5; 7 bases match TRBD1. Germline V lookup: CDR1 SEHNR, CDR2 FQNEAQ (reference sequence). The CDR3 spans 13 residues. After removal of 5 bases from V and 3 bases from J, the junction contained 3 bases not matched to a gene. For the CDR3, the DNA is TGTGCCAGCAGCCTCACAGGGGAAGAGACCCAGTACTTC. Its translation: CASSLTGEETQYF.

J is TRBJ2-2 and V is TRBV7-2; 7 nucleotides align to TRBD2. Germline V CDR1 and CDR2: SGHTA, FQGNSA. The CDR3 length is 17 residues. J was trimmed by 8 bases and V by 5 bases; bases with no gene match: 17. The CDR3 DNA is TGTGCCAGCAGCGAGGGTCTTTCTAGCGGCGCGGGAGGGGAGCTGTTTTTT. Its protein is CASSEGLSSGAGGELFF. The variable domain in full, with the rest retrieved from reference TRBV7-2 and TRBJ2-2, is GAGVSQSPSNKVTEKGKDVELRCDPISGHTALYWYRQSLGQGLEFLIYFQGNSAPDKSGLPSDRFSAERTGGSVSTLTIQRTQQEDSAVYLCASSEGLSSGAGGELFFGEGSRLTVL.

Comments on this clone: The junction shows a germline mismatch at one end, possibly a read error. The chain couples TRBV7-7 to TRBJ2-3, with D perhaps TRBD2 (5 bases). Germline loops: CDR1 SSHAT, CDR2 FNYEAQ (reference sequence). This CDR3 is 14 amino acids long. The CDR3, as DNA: TGTGCTAGCAGCTTAGGGAGTGCCGGAGATACGCAGTATTTT. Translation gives CASSLGSAGDTQYF. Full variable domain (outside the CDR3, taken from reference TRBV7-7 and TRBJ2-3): GAGVSQSPRYKVTKRGQDVTLRCDPISSHATLYWYQQALGQGPEFLTYFNYEAQPDKSGLPSDRFSAERPEGSISTLTIQRTEQRDSAMYRCASSLGSAGDTQYFGPGTRLTVL.

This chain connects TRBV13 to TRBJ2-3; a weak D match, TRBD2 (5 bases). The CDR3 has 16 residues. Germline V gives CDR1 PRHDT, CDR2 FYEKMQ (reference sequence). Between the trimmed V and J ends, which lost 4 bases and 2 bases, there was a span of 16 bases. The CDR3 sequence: CASSSGGPTDTDTQYF. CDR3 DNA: TGTGCCAGCAGCTCCGGAGGACCGACGGACACAGATACGCAGTATTTT.

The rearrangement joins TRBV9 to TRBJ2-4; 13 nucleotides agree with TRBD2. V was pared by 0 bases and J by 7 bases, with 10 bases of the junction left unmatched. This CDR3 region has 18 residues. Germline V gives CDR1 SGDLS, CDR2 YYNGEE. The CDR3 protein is CASSVGGTSGTVGNIQYF. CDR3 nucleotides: TGTGCCAGCAGCGTAGGGGGGACTAGCGGGACGGTGGGGAACATTCAGTACTTC.

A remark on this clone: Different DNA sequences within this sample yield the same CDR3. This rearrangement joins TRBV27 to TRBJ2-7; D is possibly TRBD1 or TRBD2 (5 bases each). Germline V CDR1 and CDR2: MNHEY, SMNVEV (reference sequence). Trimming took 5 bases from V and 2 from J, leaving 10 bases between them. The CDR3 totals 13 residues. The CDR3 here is CASSAGTAYEQYF. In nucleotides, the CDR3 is TGTGCCAGCAGTGCCGGGACGGCCTACGAGCAGTACTTC.

DNA for the CDR3: TGTGCCAGAAGCTTAGAGATATTGCGTGGCTACACCTTC. The encoded protein is CARSLEILRGYTF. The chain uses TRBV7-5 and TRBJ1-2. TRBV7-5 is classified as a pseudogene. This CDR3 spans 13 amino acids.

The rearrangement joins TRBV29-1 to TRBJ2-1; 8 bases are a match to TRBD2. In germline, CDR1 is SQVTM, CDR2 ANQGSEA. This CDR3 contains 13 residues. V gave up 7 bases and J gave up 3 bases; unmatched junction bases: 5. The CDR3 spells CSGDSGVYNEQFF. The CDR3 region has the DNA TGCAGCGGAGATAGCGGGGTCTACAATGAGCAGTTCTTC.

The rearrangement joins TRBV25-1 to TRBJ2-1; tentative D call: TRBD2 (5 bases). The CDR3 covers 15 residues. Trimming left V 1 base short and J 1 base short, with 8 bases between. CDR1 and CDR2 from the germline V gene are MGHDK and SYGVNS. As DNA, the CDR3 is TGTGCCAGCAGTGAATTCGGGGATTCCTACAATGAGCAGTTCTTC. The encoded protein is CASSEFGDSYNEQFF.